Below, 4 T cell receptor beta chains from the same sample are listed, as sequenced in a study of molecular identifiers for immune sequencing clone quantification. TCRdb reprocessed the PCR reads via MiXCR and lists one record per CDR3 protein. The sample lists about 300,000 distinct CDR3 sequences; about a fifth were seen once. Material: naive CD8+ T cells from blood, with Jurkat cell RNA spiked in. Sample subset: FACS-sorted CD8+CD4-CCR7+CD45RA+ naive T cells. The receptors shown here come from a human donor in good health. Some libraries in this study had Jurkat cell RNA spiked in.

The sample holds a few counts of this clonotype. V is TRBV30 and J is TRBJ1-4; D remains unclear. The CDR3 contains 16 residues. Germline values: CDR1 GTSNPN, CDR2 SVGIG (reference sequence). Trimming pared 3 bases from V and 0 bases from J, leaving 14 bases between. The CDR3 protein is CAWSVPTDPTNEKLFF. CDR3 in DNA: TGTGCCTGGAGCGTACCTACGGACCCAACTAATGAAAAACTGTTTTTT.

At least ten counts were recorded for this clonotype. V gene TRBV12-3 or TRBV12-4 combines with J gene TRBJ2-5; D unclear. V lost 4 bases and J 3 bases, leaving 9 bases between the germline ends. The CDR3 sequence is 13 residues long. The CDR3 sequence: CASSSRDEETQYF. CDR3 sequence (DNA): TGTGCCAGCAGTTCTAGGGATGAAGAGACCCAGTACTTC.

This clonotype has just a few counts. The chain is built from TRBV24-1 and TRBJ2-2, with TRBD1 matching 9 bases. The CDR3 has 15 amino acids. With V trimmed by 3 bases and J by 7 bases, 5 bases remained unmatched. Germline V gene lookup returns CDR1 KGHDR and CDR2 SFDVKD. This CDR3 reads CATSDGQGISGELFF. DNA of the CDR3: TGTGCCACCAGTGATGGACAGGGGATTAGCGGGGAGCTGTTTTTT.

The table lists this clonotype with many counts. This chain connects TRBV6-1 to TRBJ2-3, with no clear D. Germline values: CDR1 MNHNS, CDR2 SASEGT. The CDR3 spans 15 residues. The V end was cut by 6 bases, the J end by 0 bases, with 13 bases between. The chain's CDR3 is CASRQDAPSTDTQYF. The CDR3 region has the DNA TGTGCCAGCAGACAAGACGCCCCGAGCACAGATACGCAGTATTTT.